The 7 T cell receptor beta chains given below trace back to one sample, sequenced in a study of T cell responses to AZD1222 COVID-19 vaccine. Sequenced by immunoSEQ multiplex PCR; TCRdb stores in-frame clones only, minus some. The table lists under 150,000 clones, approximately 90% of them singletons. The sequences come from peripheral blood, collected on day 0 of AZD1222 vaccination. The receptors were gathered from an adult in good health.

J is TRBJ2-2 and V is TRBV5-1; D gene uncertain. With 0 bases removed from V and 6 bases from J, the gap between germline ends came to 21 bases. The CDR3 has 18 amino acids. Germline CDR1 SGHRS, CDR2 YFSETQ. In DNA, the CDR3 is TGCGCCAGCAGCTTGGCGGTATTGTCGTTCCTAAGTCCCGGGGAGCTGTTTTTT. This gives the protein CASSLAVLSFLSPGELFF.

The rearrangement joins TRBV4-2 to TRBJ2-3; TRBD1 aligns across 10 bases. Looked up from germline, CDR1 is LGHNA and CDR2 is YNFKEQ. V dropped 3 bases and J dropped 6; count of bases not matched to a gene: 6. CDR3 length: 15 amino acids. CDR3 protein: CASSQTGGETDTQYF. The CDR3 coding sequence is TGTGCCAGCAGCCAGACAGGGGGCGAAACGGATACGCAGTATTTT.

The chain links TRBV9 to TRBJ1-1; D unresolved. Germline CDR1 reads SGDLS; CDR2 reads YYNGEE. The length of the CDR3 is 14 residues. Trimming took off 0 bases at V and 0 bases at J, with 6 bases between the two ends. CDR3 loop: CASSVAGVNTEAFF. CDR3 nucleotide sequence: TGTGCCAGCAGCGTAGCCGGAGTGAACACTGAAGCTTTCTTT.

There are a few counts of this clone. J is TRBJ1-3 and V is TRBV30; D is possibly TRBD1 (6 bases). CDR3 length: 17 amino acids. Germline V lookup: CDR1 GTSNPN, CDR2 SVGIG (reference sequence). Trimming stripped 2 bases from V and 0 bases from J, with 17 bases between. Here the CDR3 reads CAWSREGHLISGNTIYF. In DNA form, the CDR3 reads TGTGCCTGGAGTAGGGAGGGACACCTTATCTCTGGAAACACCATATATTTT.

This clone was seen a few times. The rearrangement uses TRBV7-2 and TRBJ1-2, with no clear D. The V end was cut by 5 bases, the J end by 1 base, with 8 bases between. The CDR3 is 13 residues long. Germline V gene sequence: CDR1 SGHTA, CDR2 FQGNSA. In DNA form, the CDR3 reads TGTGCCAGCAGCGATTCTATTAACTATGGCTACACCTTC. The encoded protein is CASSDSINYGYTF.

V usage is TRBV9 and J usage is TRBJ1-1; D possibly corresponds to TRBD1 (5 bases). Germline assignment: CDR1 SGDLS and CDR2 YYNGEE. This CDR3 spans 14 amino acids. The V and J ends lost 3 bases and 6 bases respectively, with 15 bases between them. DNA for the CDR3: TGTGCCAGCAGCGCGTCTCCCGGGACCTCTGAAGCTTTCTTT. Translating gives CASSASPGTSEAFF.

The J gene is TRBJ1-5, the V gene TRBV21-1; the table assigns TRBD1, which was not confirmed against the DNA. TRBV21-1 is termed a pseudogene. The CDR3 runs to 17 residues. The CDR3 spells CASAALMGQGQEQPQHF. The CDR3 coding sequence is TGTGCCAGCGCAGCCCTAATGGGACAGGGGCAGGAACAGCCCCAGCATTTT.